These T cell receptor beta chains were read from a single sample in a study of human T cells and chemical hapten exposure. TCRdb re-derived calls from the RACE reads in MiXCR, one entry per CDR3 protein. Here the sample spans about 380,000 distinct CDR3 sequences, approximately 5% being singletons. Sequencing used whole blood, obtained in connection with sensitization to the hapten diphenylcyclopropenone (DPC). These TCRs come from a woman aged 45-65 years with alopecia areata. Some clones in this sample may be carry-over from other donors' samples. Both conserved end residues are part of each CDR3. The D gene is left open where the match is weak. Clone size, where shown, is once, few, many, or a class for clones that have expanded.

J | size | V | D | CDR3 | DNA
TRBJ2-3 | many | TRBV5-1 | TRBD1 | CASSLSGTGTDTQYF | TGCGCCAGCAGCCTGTCCGGGACAGGGACAGATACGCAGTATTTT
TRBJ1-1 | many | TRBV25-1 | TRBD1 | CASSDWQGAAEAFF | TGTGCCAGCAGTGATTGGCAGGGGGCCGCTGAAGCTTTCTTT
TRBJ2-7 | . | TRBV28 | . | CATQGIQAYEQYF | TGTGCCACCCAGGGAATTCAAGCCTACGAGCAGTACTTC
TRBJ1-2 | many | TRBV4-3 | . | CASSRYRWPDYGYTF | TGCGCCAGCAGCCGTTACAGGTGGCCGGACTATGGCTACACCTTC
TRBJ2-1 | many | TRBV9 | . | CASSVDSRYNEQFF | TGTGCCAGCAGCGTAGACTCCCGCTACAATGAGCAGTTCTTC
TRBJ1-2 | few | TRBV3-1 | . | CASSQLTGDGYTF | TGTGCCAGCAGCCAACTAACCGGGGATGGCTACACCTTC
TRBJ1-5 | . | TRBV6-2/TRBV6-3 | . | CASRTQGPGQPQHF | TGTGCCAGCAGAACACAGGGTCCGGGTCAGCCCCAGCATTTT
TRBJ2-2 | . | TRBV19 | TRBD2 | CASSPENSGGTGELFF | TGTGCCAGTAGCCCGGAAAACAGCGGGGGAACCGGGGAGCTGTTTTTT
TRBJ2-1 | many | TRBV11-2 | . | CASSSGTYAYNEQFF | TGTGCCAGCAGCTCCGGGACTTACGCCTACAATGAGCAGTTCTTC
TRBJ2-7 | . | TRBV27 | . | CASSSGDTYEQYF | TGTGCCAGCAGTTCCGGAGATACCTACGAGCAGTACTTC
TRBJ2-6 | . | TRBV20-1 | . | CSARDGAGANVLTF | TGCAGTGCTAGAGATGGGGCTGGGGCCAACGTCCTGACTTTC
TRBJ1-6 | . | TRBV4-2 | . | CASSQAERGAGGSPLHF | TGTGCCAGCAGCCAAGCCGAACGAGGGGCGGGGGGTTCACCCCTCCACTTT
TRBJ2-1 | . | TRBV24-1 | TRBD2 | CATSDLELAGRNEQFF | TGTGCCACCAGTGATTTAGAACTAGCGGGAAGAAATGAGCAGTTCTTC
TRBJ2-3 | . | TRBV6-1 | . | CASSEGAGALTDTQYF | TGTGCCAGCAGTGAAGGGGCGGGGGCCCTCACAGATACGCAGTATTTT
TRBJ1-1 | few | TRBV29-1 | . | CSVEQRGGHTEAFF | TGCAGCGTTGAACAGAGGGGGGGGCACACTGAAGCTTTCTTT
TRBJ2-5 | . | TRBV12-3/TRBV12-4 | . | CASSSVQGPETQYF | TGTGCCAGCAGTTCAGTACAGGGCCCGGAGACCCAGTACTTC
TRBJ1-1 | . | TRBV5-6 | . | CASTQLGTEAFF | TGTGCCAGCACCCAGTTAGGCACTGAAGCTTTCTTT
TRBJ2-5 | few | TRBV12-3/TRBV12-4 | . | CASSPLARGMIETQYF | TGTGCCAGCAGTCCACTAGCCCGAGGGATGATAGAGACCCAGTACTTC
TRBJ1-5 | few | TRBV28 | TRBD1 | CATGTGEYQPQHF | TGTGCCACCGGGACAGGGGAATATCAGCCCCAGCATTTT
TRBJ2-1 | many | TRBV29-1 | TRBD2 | CSGKGLAGKYEQFF | TGCAGCGGGAAGGGACTAGCGGGAAAGTATGAGCAGTTCTTC
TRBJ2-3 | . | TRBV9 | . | CASSGHTSTDTQYF | TGTGCCAGCAGCGGTCATACTAGCACAGATACGCAGTATTTT
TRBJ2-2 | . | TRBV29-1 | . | CSVEGRENTGELFF | TGCAGCGTTGAAGGAAGGGAAAACACCGGGGAGCTGTTTTTT
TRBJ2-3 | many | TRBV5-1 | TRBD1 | CASSLKGGATDTQYF | TGCGCCAGCAGCTTAAAAGGGGGCGCAACAGATACGCAGTATTTT
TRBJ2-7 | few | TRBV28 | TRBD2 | CASSPGGTRSYEQYF | TGTGCCAGCAGCCCCGGGGGGACCCGATCCTACGAGCAGTACTTC
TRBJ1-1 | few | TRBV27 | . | CASSPDPKNTEAFF | TGTGCCAGCAGTCCCGACCCAAAGAACACTGAAGCTTTCTTT
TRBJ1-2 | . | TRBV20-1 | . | CSARDRGGYGYTF | TGCAGTGCTAGGGACCGAGGAGGCTATGGCTACACCTTC
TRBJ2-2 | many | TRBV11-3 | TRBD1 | CASSSLTGKVSGELFF | TGTGCCAGCAGCTCGTTGACAGGGAAGGTTTCCGGGGAGCTGTTTTTT
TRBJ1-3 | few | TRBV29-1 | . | CSVASPRKGGNTIYF | TGCAGCGTTGCTTCCCCTAGGAAGGGCGGAAACACCATATATTTT
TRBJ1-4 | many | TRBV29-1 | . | CSVANKMGKLFF | TGCAGCGTTGCGAATAAGATGGGAAAACTGTTTTTT
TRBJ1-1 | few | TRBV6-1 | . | CASRERAVTEAFF | TGTGCCAGCAGAGAGAGGGCAGTCACTGAAGCTTTCTTT
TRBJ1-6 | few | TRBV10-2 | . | CASSDGTVRDSPLHF | TGCGCCAGCAGTGATGGAACAGTGAGAGATTCACCCCTCCACTTT
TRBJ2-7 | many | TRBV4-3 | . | CASSQDRDFSYEQYF | TGCGCCAGCAGCCAAGATAGGGACTTCTCCTACGAGCAGTACTTC
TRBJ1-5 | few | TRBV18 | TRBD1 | CASSRGQGGEPQHF | TGTGCCAGCTCACGGGGACAGGGGGGGGAGCCCCAGCATTTT
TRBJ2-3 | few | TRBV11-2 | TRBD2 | CASSLNSGRSDTQYF | TGTGCCAGCAGCTTGAATAGCGGGAGAAGTGATACGCAGTATTTT
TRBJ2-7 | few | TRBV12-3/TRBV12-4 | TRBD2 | CASRLSGAYEQYF | TGTGCCAGCAGGTTAAGCGGGGCTTACGAGCAGTACTTC
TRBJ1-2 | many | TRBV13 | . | CASSGTNYGYTF | TGTGCCAGCAGCGGGACCAACTATGGCTACACCTTC
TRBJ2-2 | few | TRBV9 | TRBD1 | CASSFGQGPGELFF | TGTGCCAGCAGCTTTGGACAGGGCCCCGGGGAGCTGTTTTTT
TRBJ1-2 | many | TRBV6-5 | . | CASSSDSYGYTF | TGTGCCAGCAGTTCAGACAGCTATGGCTACACCTTC
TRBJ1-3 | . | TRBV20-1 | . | CSAEEGAGNTIYF | TGCAGTGCTGAGGAGGGAGCTGGAAACACCATATATTTT
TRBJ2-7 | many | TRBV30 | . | CAWSFTGGKYF | TGTGCCTGGAGCTTCACAGGAGGAAAGTACTTC
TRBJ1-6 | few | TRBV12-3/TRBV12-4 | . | CASSPGRAGSNSPLHF | TGTGCCAGCAGTCCAGGGAGGGCAGGATCAAATTCACCCCTCCACTTT
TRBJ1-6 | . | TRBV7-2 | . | CASSFQDSSGPLHF | TGTGCCAGCAGCTTCCAAGACAGTTCTGGCCCCCTCCACTTT
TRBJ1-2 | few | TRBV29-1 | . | CSVGAGTGYGYTF | TGCAGCGTTGGGGCAGGAACCGGCTATGGCTACACCTTC
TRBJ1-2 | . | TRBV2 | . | CASTQLTAAYGYTF | TGTGCCAGCACTCAACTTACAGCCGCCTATGGCTACACCTTC
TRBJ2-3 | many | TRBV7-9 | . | CASSLQDSNTQYF | TGTGCCAGCAGCTTGCAGGACAGTAATACGCAGTATTTT
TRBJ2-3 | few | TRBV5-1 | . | CASSLGTRGDTQYF | TGCGCCAGCAGCTTAGGGACAAGAGGGGATACGCAGTATTTT
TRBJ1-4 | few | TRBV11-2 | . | CASSSGGTEKLFF | TGTGCCAGCAGTTCCGGAGGGACGGAAAAACTGTTTTTT
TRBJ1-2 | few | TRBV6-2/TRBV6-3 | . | CASSYRGLPHTF | TGTGCCAGCAGTTACCGGGGACTGCCCCACACCTTC
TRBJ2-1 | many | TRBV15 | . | CATSLGGLGRDNEQFF | TGTGCCACCAGCCTGGGTGGTCTCGGCAGGGACAATGAGCAGTTCTTC
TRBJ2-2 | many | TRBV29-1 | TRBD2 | CSVQYVGGTGELFF | TGCAGCGTGCAATATGTGGGAGGGACCGGGGAGCTGTTTTTT
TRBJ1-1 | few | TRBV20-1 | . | CSAGQGTTEAFF | TGCAGTGCTGGCCAGGGGACCACTGAAGCTTTCTTT
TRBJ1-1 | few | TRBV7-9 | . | CASSYGSVEAFF | TGTGCCAGCAGCTATGGATCAGTTGAAGCTTTCTTT
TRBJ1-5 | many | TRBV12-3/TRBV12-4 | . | CASSFGGGDQPQHF | TGTGCCAGCAGTTTCGGGGGGGGCGACCAGCCCCAGCATTTT
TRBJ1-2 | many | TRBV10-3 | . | CAISIDPGGSYTF | TGTGCCATCAGCATAGATCCGGGAGGAAGCTACACCTTC
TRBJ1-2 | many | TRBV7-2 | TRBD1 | CASSPRPGTGSYGYTF | TGTGCCAGCAGCCCACGTCCCGGGACAGGGTCCTATGGCTACACCTTC
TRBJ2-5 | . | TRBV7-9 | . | CASSFLLEETQYF | TGTGCCAGCAGCTTTCTCCTCGAAGAGACCCAGTACTTC
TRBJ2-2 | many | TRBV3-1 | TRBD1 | CASSQAGDRRKGELFF | TGTGCCAGCAGCCAAGCGGGGGACAGGAGGAAGGGGGAGCTGTTTTTT